This T cell receptor beta chain was sequenced during a study of siplizumab effects on memory and regulatory T cells. Germline V gives CDR1 LGHNA, CDR2 YSLEER. The V end lost 4 bases, the J end lost 3 bases, and 11 bases lay between the germline ends. CDR3 length: 14 amino acids. Of note for this clone: Antigen: not known.

Profiling relied on immunoSEQ multiplex PCR, and the TCRdb table lists in-frame clones only, not all of them. The table shows approximately 52,000 clones, with about 97% occurring only once. The study, taken as a whole, reports: Siplizumab produced a significant reduction in alloreactive sequences that were traceable to unstimulated CD4+ memory cells. The authors could not assign a naive or memory phenotype to roughly 75-95% of proliferating CD4+ or CD8+ clones.

The sequence was obtained from a human donor in good health. The sequencing sample was made of naive CD4+ T cells sorted from blood. This chain connects TRBV4-3 to TRBJ2-3; possibly TRBD1 or TRBD2 for D (5 bases each). In nucleotides, the CDR3 is TGCGCCAGCAGCCGGGGACCCTGGACAGATACGCAGTATTTT. It specifies CASSRGPWTDTQYF.